This T cell receptor (beta chain) comes out of a study of cytomegalovirus exposure and HLA in healthy donors. Findings and limits, study-wide: Later, an analysis found that TCR clusters from the first cohort tended to co-occur in the roughly 130 validation repertoires. Using the classifier, cytomegalovirus status was reportedly diagnosed with high specificity and sensitivity.

With regard to this clone: Its antigen is currently unknown.

V was trimmed by 8 bases and J by 4 bases, leaving 11 bases between them. The CDR3 sequence is 12 residues long. The germline CDR1 and CDR2 sequences are MDHEN and SYDVKM. Only in-frame clones appear in the TCRdb table, and some are missing; sequencing was by immunoSEQ multiplex PCR. The table includes approximately 280,000 clones, roughly 88% detected once. This clonotype was sampled from a woman aged 18 to 35 in good health and CMV-seronegative. The chain is built from TRBV28 and TRBJ1-1; D might be TRBD1 (6 bases). Sequenced sample: PBMCs. The CDR3 DNA sequence: TGTGCCAGCGAGGGGGTAGGCACTGAAGCTTTCTTT. Translated, it gives CASEGVGTEAFF.